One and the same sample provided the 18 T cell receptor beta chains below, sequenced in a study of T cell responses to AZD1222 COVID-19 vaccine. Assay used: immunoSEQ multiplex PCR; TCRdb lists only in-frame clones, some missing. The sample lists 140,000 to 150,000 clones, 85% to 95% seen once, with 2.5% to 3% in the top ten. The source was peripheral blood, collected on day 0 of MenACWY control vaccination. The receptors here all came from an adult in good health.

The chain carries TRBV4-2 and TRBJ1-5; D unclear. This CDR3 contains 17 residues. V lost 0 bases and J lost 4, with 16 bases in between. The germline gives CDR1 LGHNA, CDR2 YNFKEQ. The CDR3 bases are TGTGCCAGCAGCCAAGATTCGGCAATCCGGTTAAATCAGCCCCAGCATTTT. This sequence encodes CASSQDSAIRLNQPQHF.

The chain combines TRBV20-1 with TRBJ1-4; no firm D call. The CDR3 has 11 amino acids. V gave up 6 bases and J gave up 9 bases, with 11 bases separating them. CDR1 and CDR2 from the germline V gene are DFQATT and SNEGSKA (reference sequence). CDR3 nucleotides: TGCAGTGCGGACGCTGAAAAAAAACTGTTTTTT. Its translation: CSADAEKKLFF.

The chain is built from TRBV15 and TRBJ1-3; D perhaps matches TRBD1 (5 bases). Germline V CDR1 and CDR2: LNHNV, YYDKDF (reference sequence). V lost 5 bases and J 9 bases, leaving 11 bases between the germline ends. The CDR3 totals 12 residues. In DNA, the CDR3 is TGTGCCACCAGCGTCCGGGACTCCACCATATATTTT. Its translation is CATSVRDSTIYF.

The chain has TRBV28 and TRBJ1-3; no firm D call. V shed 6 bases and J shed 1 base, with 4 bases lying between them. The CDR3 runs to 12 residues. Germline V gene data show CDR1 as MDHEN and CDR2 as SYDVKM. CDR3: CASSTSGNTIYF. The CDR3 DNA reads TGTGCCAGCAGCACGTCTGGAAACACCATATATTTT.

CDR3 in amino acids: CASSSLPGQGLFGANVLTF. The CDR3 DNA sequence: TGTGCCAGCTCATCACTACCGGGACAGGGGTTATTTGGGGCCAACGTCCTGACTTTC. This chain connects TRBV18 to TRBJ2-6; TRBD1 matches at 10 bases. Germline V gene sequence: CDR1 KGHSH, CDR2 LQKENI. Germline trimming cut 5 bases from V and 3 bases from J; bases unmatched to any gene: 13. The CDR3 is made up of 19 amino acids.

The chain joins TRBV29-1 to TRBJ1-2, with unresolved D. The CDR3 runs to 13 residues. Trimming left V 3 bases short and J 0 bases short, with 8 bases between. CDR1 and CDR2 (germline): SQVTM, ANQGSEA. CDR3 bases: TGCAGCGTTGAGCCCGTTGCTAACTATGGCTACACCTTC. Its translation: CSVEPVANYGYTF.

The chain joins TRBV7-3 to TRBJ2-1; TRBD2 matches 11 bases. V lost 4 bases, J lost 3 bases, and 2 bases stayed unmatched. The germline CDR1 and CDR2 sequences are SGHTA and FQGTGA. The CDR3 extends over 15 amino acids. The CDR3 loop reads CASSSTSGSYNEQFF. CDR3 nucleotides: TGTGCCAGCAGCTCAACTAGCGGGAGCTACAATGAGCAGTTCTTC. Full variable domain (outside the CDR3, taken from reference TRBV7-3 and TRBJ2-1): GAGVSQTPSNKVTEKGKYVELRCDPISGHTALYWYRQSLGQGPEFLIYFQGTGAADDSGLPNDRFFAVRPEGSVSTLKIQRTERGDSAVYLCASSSTSGSYNEQFFGPGTRLTVL.

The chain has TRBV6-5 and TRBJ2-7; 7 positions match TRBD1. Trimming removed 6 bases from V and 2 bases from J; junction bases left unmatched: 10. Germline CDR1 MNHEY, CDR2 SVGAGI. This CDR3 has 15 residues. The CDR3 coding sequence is TGTGCCAGCAGGACCTCAGGGGGACGGCCCTACGAGCAGTACTTC. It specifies CASRTSGGRPYEQYF.

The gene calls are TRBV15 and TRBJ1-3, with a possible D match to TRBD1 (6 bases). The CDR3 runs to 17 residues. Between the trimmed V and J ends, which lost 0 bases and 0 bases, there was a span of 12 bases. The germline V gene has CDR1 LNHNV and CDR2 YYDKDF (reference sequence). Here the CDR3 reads CATSRDRQVLSGNTIYF. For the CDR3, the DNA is TGTGCCACCAGCAGAGATCGACAGGTCCTCTCTGGAAACACCATATATTTT. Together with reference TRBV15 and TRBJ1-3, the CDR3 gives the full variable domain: DAMVIQNPRYQVTQFGKPVTLSCSQTLNHNVMYWYQQKSSQAPKLLFHYYDKDFNNEADTPDNFQSRRPNTSFCFLDIRSPGLGDTAMYLCATSRDRQVLSGNTIYFGEGSWLTVV.

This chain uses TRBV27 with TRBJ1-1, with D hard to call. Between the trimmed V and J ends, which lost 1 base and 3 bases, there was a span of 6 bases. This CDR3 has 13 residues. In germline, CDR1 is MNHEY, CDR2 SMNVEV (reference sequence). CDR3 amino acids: CASSLWAYTEAFF. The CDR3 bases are TGTGCCAGCAGTTTATGGGCCTACACTGAAGCTTTCTTT.

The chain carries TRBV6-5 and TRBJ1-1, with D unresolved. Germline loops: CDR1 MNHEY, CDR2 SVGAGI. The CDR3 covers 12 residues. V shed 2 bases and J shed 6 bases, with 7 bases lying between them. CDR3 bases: TGTGCCAGCAGTTACCGGGGAGCTGAAGCTTTCTTT. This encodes CASSYRGAEAFF.

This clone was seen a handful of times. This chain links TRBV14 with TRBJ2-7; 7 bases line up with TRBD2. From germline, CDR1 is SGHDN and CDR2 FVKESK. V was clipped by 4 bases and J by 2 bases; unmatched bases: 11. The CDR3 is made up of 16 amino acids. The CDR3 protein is CASSPSLSGRPYEQYF. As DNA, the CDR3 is TGTGCCAGCAGCCCAAGCCTTAGCGGGCGCCCCTACGAGCAGTACTTC.

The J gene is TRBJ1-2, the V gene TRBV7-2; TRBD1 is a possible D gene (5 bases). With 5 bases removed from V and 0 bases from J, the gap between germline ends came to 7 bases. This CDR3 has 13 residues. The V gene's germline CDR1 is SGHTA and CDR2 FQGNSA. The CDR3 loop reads CASSRQSNYGYTF. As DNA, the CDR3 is TGTGCCAGCAGCCGACAGTCTAACTATGGCTACACCTTC.

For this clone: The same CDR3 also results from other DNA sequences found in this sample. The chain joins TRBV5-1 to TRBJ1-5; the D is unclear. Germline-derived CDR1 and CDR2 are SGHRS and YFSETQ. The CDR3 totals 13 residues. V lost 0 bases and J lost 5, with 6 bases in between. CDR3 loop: CASSLAGDQPQHF. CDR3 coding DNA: TGCGCCAGCAGCTTGGCCGGGGATCAGCCCCAGCATTTT.

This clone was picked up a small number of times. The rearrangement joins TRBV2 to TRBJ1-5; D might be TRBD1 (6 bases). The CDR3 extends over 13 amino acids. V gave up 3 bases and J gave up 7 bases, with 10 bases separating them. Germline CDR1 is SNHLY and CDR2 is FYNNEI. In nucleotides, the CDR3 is TGTGCCAGCAGTGAGGGGGCCCGCCAGCCCCAGCATTTT. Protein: CASSEGARQPQHF. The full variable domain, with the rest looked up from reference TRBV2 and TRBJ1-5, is EPEVTQTPSHQVTQMGQEVILRCVPISNHLYFYWYRQILGQKVEFLVSFYNNEISEKSEIFDDQFSVERPDGSNFTLKIRSTKLEDSAMYFCASSEGARQPQHFGDGTRLSIL.

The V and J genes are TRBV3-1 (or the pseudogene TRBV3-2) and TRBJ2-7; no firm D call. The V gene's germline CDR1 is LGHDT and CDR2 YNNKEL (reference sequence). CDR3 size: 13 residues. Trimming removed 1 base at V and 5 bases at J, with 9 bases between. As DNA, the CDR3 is TGTGCCAGCAGCCAAGTTCCGGCGGACGAGCAGTACTTC. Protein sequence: CASSQVPADEQYF.

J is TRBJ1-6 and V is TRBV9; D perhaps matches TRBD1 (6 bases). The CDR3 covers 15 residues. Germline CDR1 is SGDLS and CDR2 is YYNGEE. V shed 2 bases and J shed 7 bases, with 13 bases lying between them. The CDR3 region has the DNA TGTGCCAGCAGCGTGGGGGCAAGGGAAAATTCACCCCTCCACTTT. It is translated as CASSVGARENSPLHF.

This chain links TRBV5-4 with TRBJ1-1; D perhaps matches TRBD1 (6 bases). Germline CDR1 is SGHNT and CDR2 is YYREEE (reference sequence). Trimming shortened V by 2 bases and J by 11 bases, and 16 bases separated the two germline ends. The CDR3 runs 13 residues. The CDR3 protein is CASSFQLGGDAFF. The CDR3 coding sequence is TGTGCCAGCAGCTTTCAATTGGGGGGCGACGCTTTCTTT.